This T cell receptor (beta chain) was retrieved from a study of identical twins. The V gene's germline CDR1 is SGHRS and CDR2 YFSETQ. Deletions cut 3 bases from V and 5 bases from J, with 12 bases between. The CDR3 sequence is 13 residues long. Study outcomes and limitations: The study drew conclusions from cross-sectional statistical analysis, not from following the same donors.

Each donor (without exception) was a healthy Caucasian. This clonotype was detected many times. Its matching antigen is unknown. Template switching created a universal primer site, and the cDNA included unique molecular identifiers. From the 5' RACE reads, TCRdb called clonotypes with MiXCR, one entry per CDR3 protein. This table has a few hundred thousand distinct CDR3 sequences, roughly 8.6% appearing once. A further study also used this sample, focusing on yellow fever vaccine responses in identical twins. As that report states: It has been reported that, in twins, the vaccine T cell response seemed partly convergent and partly personalized.

The chain uses TRBV5-1 and TRBJ2-7; D unresolved. This sequence was found in a woman aged 18-29 years in good health. The source material was memory (CD45RO+) T cells sorted from blood. The CDR3 DNA follows: TGCGCCAGCAGCTATTCCACTTCGAACGAGCAGTACTTC. Translated, it gives CASSYSTSNEQYF. Full variable domain (outside the CDR3, taken from reference TRBV5-1 and TRBJ2-7): KAGVTQTPRYLIKTRGQQVTLSCSPISGHRSVSWYQQTPGQGLQFLFEYFSETQRNKGNFPGRFSGRQFSNSRSEMNVSTLELGDSALYLCASSYSTSNEQYFGPGTRLTVT.